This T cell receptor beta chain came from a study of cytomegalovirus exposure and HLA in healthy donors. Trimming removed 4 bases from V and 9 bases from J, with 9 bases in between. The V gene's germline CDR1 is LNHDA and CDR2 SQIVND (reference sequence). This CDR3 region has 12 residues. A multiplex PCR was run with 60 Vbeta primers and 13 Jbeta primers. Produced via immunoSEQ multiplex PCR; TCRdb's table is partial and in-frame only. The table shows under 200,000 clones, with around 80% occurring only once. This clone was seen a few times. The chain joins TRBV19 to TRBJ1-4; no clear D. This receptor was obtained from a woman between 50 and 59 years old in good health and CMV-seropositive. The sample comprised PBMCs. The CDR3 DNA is TGTGCCAGTAGTACGACAAGACAAAAACTGTTTTTT. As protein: CASSTTRQKLFF.